The sequence of this T cell receptor (beta chain) was determined in a study of human T cells and chemical hapten exposure (TCRdb year 2021). Study-level background: For sensitization, 2% DPC in acetone was applied to a 2 cm by 2 cm area of upper inner arm skin. Weekly therapeutic DPC doses were additionally applied to the scalp of patients throughout the roughly 23-week study period. Patch tests used Finn chambers with 0.01% DPC on the upper back, scored after 6 days by International Contact Dermatitis Research Group standards. The patient cohort, mostly female, included alopecia areata with under or over 50% scalp involvement, alopecia totalis and alopecia universalis. The libraries were sequenced as a pool, and the TCR yield per sample differed mostly because of small variations in library volumes within the pool. The study tracked peripheral blood TCR repertoire changes in vivo during primary and secondary sensitization to the hapten diphenylcyclopropenone (DPC) in alopecia patients. Blood samples were taken from patients before sensitization (week 0) and then at 2, 6 and about 24 weeks after DPC sensitization. Some 29 alopecia patients provided blood for TCR sequencing at one to four time points (pre-sensitization, 2, 6 and 24 weeks). General conclusions and limits of the study: Significantly more large CDR3 similarity clusters were formed by expanded TCRs than by pre-sensitization or healthy control sets, consistent with antigen-driven responses. DPC sensitization did not change how many TCRs were above 1 in 1000 frequency, and no evidence was found of alterations in global repertoire structure. Patch test score was positively correlated with the number of PT1 expanded TCRs, with significance at thresholds 8, 16 and 32 but not at 4. Alopecia, a presumed autoimmune disease, was present in all patients, so the immune response of the patients might differ from that of healthy individuals. After repeated subsampling, changes were observed in the strength of the expansion versus patch-test correlation and in the threshold at which the correlation became significant.

Ten or more counts support this clonotype. This receptor's antigen is unknown. No base qualities exist here, and no much larger clone lies one base off it. V is pruned by 5 bases and J by 5 bases, leaving 6 bases of the junction without a gene match. The CDR3 holds 14 amino acids from the cysteine to the phenylalanine. CDR3 DNA only is kept here, 42 bases in frame from base 1. According to the germline V gene (reference sequence), CDR1 reads MNHEY and CDR2 reads SMNVEV. The time point label on this specimen signifies: patch test 2, 6 weeks after DPC sensitization. According to the study, the label for this sample's treatment or condition signals: therapeutic diphenylcyclopropenone sensitization with weekly scalp DPC. At every patch-test visit, the blood draw took place before the patch test was put on. Patients were considered eligible if aged 18 to 70, diagnosed with alopecia and deemed suitable for DPC therapy, and patients were excluded if pregnant. Total RNA was isolated from unfractionated whole blood collected in Tempus Blood RNA tubes.

Library prep was done by RACE. The instrument given in TCRdb is NextSeq 500. Library preparation attached unique molecular identifiers to individual cDNA molecules for quantitative, reproducible TCR counting. Each blood RNA sample was used to sequence both TCR alpha and TCR beta chains. The original pipeline was this. The median number of TCRs per sample was approximately 98,000, ranging from roughly 23,224 to 700,000. The Decombinator software suite was used to annotate the V, J and CDR3 of the TCR reads. Every sample was subsampled to the same number of TCRs (28,000) for the PS versus PT1 abundance plots. Expanded TCRs were defined as absent before sensitization and observed at least eight times at the 2-week time point. TCRdb ran its own pipeline on the public reads, namely fastp trimming at Q25 and MiXCR clone calling, and kept in-frame beta chains. Identical CDR3 protein sequences are pooled into one entry, listed with their most common genes and DNA. It is TCRdb's table, rather than the study itself, that gives the V and J calls and clone size. This sample is represented by about 84,000 distinct CDR3 sequences; around 9.6% of them were singletons. Around 2.5% of the sample is taken by the ten largest.

This TCR was recovered from a woman between 25 and 40 years old with alopecia areata. Some clones in this sample may be carry-over from other donors' samples. The sample in question was whole blood, obtained in connection with sensitization to the hapten diphenylcyclopropenone (DPC). This receptor chain uses TRBV27 and TRBJ1-1; TRBD1 lines up with 9 middle nucleotides. The CDR3 region has the sequence CASSVYRGRTEAFF. The DNA is as follows: TGTGCCAGCAGTGTCTACAGGGGGCGGACTGAAGCTTTCTTT.